This TCR beta chain was captured by sequencing in a study of CD8+ T cells in alopecia areata. Overall study results and limits: Lesional scalp displayed greater clonality than normal scalp, most notably in alopecia totalis/universalis. Sequences from scalp samples also cover resident alphabeta T cells of normal skin.

This clone was found once. No antigen is known for it. Following extraction, RNA underwent reverse transcription to cDNA, which served as the sequencing template. TCRdb's copy holds only in-frame clones and misses some; the assay was immunoSEQ multiplex PCR. Among around 120,000 clones listed, around 64% were seen once. This CDR3 is 14 amino acids long. V lost 4 bases, J lost 3 bases, and 13 bases lay in between. The germline gives CDR1 SGHRS, CDR2 YFSETQ. The source of this sequence is a human donor in good health. V is TRBV5-1 and J is TRBJ1-2, with unresolved D. The source material was CD4+ T cells sorted from blood. The CDR3: CASSLSVGDYGYTF. CDR3 in DNA: TGCGCCAGCAGCCTATCCGTCGGTGACTATGGCTACACCTTC.